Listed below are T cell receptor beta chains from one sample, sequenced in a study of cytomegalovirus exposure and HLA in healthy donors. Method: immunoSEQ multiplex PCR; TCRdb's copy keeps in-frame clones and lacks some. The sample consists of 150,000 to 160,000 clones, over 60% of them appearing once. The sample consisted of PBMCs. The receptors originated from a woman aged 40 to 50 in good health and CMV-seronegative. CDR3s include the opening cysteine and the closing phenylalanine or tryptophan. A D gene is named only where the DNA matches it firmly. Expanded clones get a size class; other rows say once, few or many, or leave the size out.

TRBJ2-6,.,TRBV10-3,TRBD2,CAISEGGRAGEGSGANVLTF,TGTGCCATCAGTGAGGGAGGCAGGGCGGGAGAGGGCTCTGGGGCCAACGTCCTGACTTTC
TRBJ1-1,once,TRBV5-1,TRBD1,CASSLLDRATEAFF,TGCGCCAGCAGCCTCTTGGACAGGGCCACTGAAGCTTTCTTT
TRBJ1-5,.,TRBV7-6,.,CASSFGTDYNQPQHF,TGTGCCAGCAGCTTCGGGACGGACTACAATCAGCCCCAGCATTTT
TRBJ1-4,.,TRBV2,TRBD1,CASRKGRQGVRSLFF,TGTGCCAGCAGAAAGGGCCGACAGGGGGTAAGGAGCCTGTTTTTT
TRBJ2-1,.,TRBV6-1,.,CASGRYRVENEQFF,TGTGCCAGCGGCCGATACAGGGTAGAGAATGAGCAGTTCTTC
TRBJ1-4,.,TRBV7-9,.,CASSRSSGATNEKLFF,TGTGCCAGCAGCCGTTCATCAGGGGCTACTAATGAAAAACTGTTTTTT
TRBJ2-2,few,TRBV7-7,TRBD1,CASSLGQGNTGELFF,TGTGCTAGCAGCTTAGGACAGGGGAACACCGGGGAGCTGTTTTTT
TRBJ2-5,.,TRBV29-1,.,CSVEPLRGGEETQYF,TGCAGCGTTGAACCCCTTCGCGGGGGCGAAGAGACCCAGTACTTC
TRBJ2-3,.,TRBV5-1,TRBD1,CASSPGQGSPDTQYF,TGCGCCAGCAGCCCGGGACAGGGGAGCCCAGATACGCAGTATTTT
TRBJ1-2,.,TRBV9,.,CASSGGVPTF,TGTGCCAGCAGCGGGGGGGTCCCCACCTTC
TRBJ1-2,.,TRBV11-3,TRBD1,CASSLVGQGTYGYTF,TGTGCCAGCAGCTTAGTAGGACAGGGAACCTATGGCTACACCTTC
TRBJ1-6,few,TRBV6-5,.,CASSYTRSGSPLHF,TGTGCCAGCAGTTACACGAGGAGTGGGTCACCCCTCCACTTT
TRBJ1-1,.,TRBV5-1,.,CASSLGAGGAFF,TGCGCCAGCAGCTTGGGGGCAGGCGGGGCTTTCTTT
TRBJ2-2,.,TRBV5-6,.,CASVPGGDNTGELFF,TGTGCCAGCGTTCCAGGAGGAGATAACACCGGGGAGCTGTTTTTT
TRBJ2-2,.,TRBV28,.,CASSAHRVGNTGELFF,TGTGCCAGCAGTGCCCACAGGGTGGGGAACACCGGGGAGCTGTTTTTT
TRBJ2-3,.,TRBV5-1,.,CASSLVLTDTQYF,TGCGCCAGCAGCTTGGTCCTCACAGATACGCAGTATTTT
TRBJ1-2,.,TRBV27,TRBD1,CASSQTPTGYYGYTF,TGTGCCAGCAGTCAAACCCCGACAGGGTACTATGGCTACACCTTC
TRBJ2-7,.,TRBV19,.,CASSIDVSSYEQYF,TGTGCCAGTAGTATAGACGTCAGCTCCTACGAGCAGTACTTC
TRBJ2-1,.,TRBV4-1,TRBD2,CASSQEGLAGGEQFF,TGCGCCAGCAGCCAAGAGGGACTAGCCGGGGGTGAGCAGTTCTTC
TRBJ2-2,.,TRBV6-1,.,CASSAQDTGELFF,TGTGCCAGCAGTGCACAGGACACCGGGGAGCTGTTTTTT
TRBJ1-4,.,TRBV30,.,CAWSVGEKLFF,TGTGCCTGGAGTGTCGGGGAAAAACTGTTTTTT
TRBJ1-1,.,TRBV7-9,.,CASSLRARNTEAFF,TGTGCCAGCAGCTTAAGAGCGAGGAACACTGAAGCTTTCTTT
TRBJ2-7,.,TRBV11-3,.,CASSLVTGPYEQYF,TGTGCCAGCAGCTTAGTGACAGGACCCTACGAGCAGTACTTC
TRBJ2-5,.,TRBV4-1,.,CASSFPGEETQYF,TGCGCCAGCAGCTTTCCAGGGGAGGAGACCCAGTACTTC
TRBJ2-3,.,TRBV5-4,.,CASAREVLDTQYF,TGTGCCAGCGCGAGAGAAGTTCTGGATACGCAGTATTTT
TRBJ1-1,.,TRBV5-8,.,CASSLGAARFMVNTEAFF,TGTGCCAGCAGCTTGGGAGCGGCTAGGTTTATGGTGAACACTGAAGCTTTCTTT
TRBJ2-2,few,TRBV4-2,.,CASSQPGTGELFF,TGTGCCAGCAGCCAACCCGGGACCGGGGAGCTGTTTTTT
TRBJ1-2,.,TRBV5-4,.,CASSLGQVRGYTF,TGTGCCAGCAGCTTGGGGCAGGTTAGAGGCTACACCTTC
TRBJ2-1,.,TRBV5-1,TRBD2,CASSPGLAGPYNEQFF,TGCGCCAGCAGCCCGGGACTAGCGGGACCCTACAATGAGCAGTTCTTC
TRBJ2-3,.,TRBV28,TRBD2,CASSRTSGGADTQYF,TGTGCCAGCAGTCGGACTAGCGGGGGGGCAGATACGCAGTATTTT
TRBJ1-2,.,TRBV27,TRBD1,CASSQLGTDQGYTF,TGTGCCAGCAGTCAACTAGGGACAGACCAGGGCTACACCTTC
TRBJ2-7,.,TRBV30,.,CAWSVRDSAYEQYF,TGTGCCTGGAGTGTACGGGATAGCGCCTACGAGCAGTACTTC
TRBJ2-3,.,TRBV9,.,CASGVTDFTDTQYF,TGTGCCAGCGGGGTGACAGACTTCACAGATACGCAGTATTTT
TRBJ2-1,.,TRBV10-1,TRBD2,CARRGTSGYNEQFF,TGCGCCAGGAGGGGGACTAGCGGCTACAATGAGCAGTTCTTC
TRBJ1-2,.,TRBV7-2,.,CASSETLDVRNYGYTF,TGTGCCAGCAGCGAAACCCTAGACGTGAGAAACTATGGCTACACCTTC
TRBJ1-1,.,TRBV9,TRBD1,CASSVYRGEAFF,TGTGCCAGCAGCGTATACAGGGGTGAAGCTTTCTTT
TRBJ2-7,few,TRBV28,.,CASSLGVGGTPYYEQYF,TGTGCCAGCAGTTTGGGTGTCGGGGGAACGCCGTACTACGAGCAGTACTTC
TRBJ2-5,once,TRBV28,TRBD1,CASSLLSVRGPQETQYF,TGTGCCAGCAGTTTATTATCGGTCAGGGGGCCCCAAGAGACCCAGTACTTC
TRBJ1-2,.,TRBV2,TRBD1,CASSRGGQIYGYTF,TGTGCCAGCAGCAGAGGGGGACAGATCTATGGCTACACCTTC
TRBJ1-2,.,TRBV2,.,CASSDLQNYGYTF,TGTGCCAGCAGTGATCTCCAGAACTATGGCTACACCTTC